Below, 8 T cell receptor beta chains from the same sample are listed, as sequenced in a study of blood T cell repertoires in COVID-19 (TCRdb year 2020). Library preparation used the immunoSEQ multiplex PCR assay. Sourced from immuneACCESS, this table was stored by TCRdb with only in-frame sequences that have V and J called. A share of the clones is absent; for the studies checked, an unresolved V gene accounts for under half, and the remainder has no known explanation. For this sample there are 250,000 to 300,000 clones; approximately 90% appear just once. Together, the top ten hold approximately 4% of the sample. The material sequenced was peripheral blood. Source of these receptors: a man between 18 and 35 years old with active or convalescent COVID-19.

The chain has TRBV4-1 and TRBJ2-3, with 9 bases fitting TRBD2. The germline CDR1 and CDR2 sequences are MGHRA and YSYEKL. This CDR3 spans 15 amino acids. After removal of 4 bases from V and 3 bases from J, the junction contained 5 bases not matched to a gene. The CDR3 DNA reads TGCGCCAGCAGCCCACGGACTAGCGAAACAGATACGCAGTATTTT. This sequence encodes CASSPRTSETDTQYF.

The gene calls are TRBV19 and TRBJ1-6; 7 bases fit TRBD1. The V segment lost 4 bases and the J segment 7 bases; nucleotides outside the gene matches: 7. Germline CDR1 reads LNHDA; CDR2 reads SQIVND (reference sequence). The CDR3 contains 15 residues. The CDR3 here is CASSTHRGGNSPLHF. DNA for the CDR3: TGTGCCAGTAGTACCCACAGGGGCGGGAATTCACCCCTCCACTTT.

The V call is TRBV6-2 or TRBV6-3, the J call TRBJ1-5; perhaps TRBD1 as D (5 bases). V gave up 3 bases and J gave up 2 bases, with 11 bases separating them. Germline lookup yields CDR1 MNHEY and CDR2 SVGEGT. This CDR3 contains 15 residues. DNA of the CDR3: TGTGCCAGCAGTTATAGTAGACAGCGCAATCAGCCCCAGCATTTT. The encoded protein is CASSYSRQRNQPQHF.

The chain uses TRBV4-1 and TRBJ2-7; D might be TRBD2 (6 bases). V was shortened by 4 bases and J by 7 bases, with 17 bases between the two germline ends. The CDR3 contains 14 residues. Looked up from germline, CDR1 is MGHRA and CDR2 is YSYEKL. Here the CDR3 reads CASSRDFPLGEQYF. The DNA for the CDR3 is TGCGCCAGCAGCCGGGACTTTCCCTTGGGGGAGCAGTACTTC.

The rearrangement uses TRBV15 and TRBJ2-1; the D gene is possibly TRBD2 (6 bases). Germline V gene lookup returns CDR1 LNHNV and CDR2 YYDKDF (reference sequence). V lost 5 bases, J lost 8 bases, and 16 bases lay in between. The CDR3 is made up of 14 amino acids. The DNA of the CDR3 is TGTGCCACCAGCGTCCCGCCCAGGGAGGATGAGCAGTTCTTC. Translating gives CATSVPPREDEQFF.

This sequence joins TRBV4-1 and TRBJ1-1, with D perhaps TRBD1 (6 bases). The CDR3 covers 14 residues. CDR1 and CDR2 from the germline V gene are MGHRA and YSYEKL. The V end was cut by 2 bases, the J end by 3 bases, with 10 bases between. CDR3 residues: CASSQPGVHTEAFF. The CDR3 DNA reads TGCGCCAGCAGCCAACCAGGGGTACACACTGAAGCTTTCTTT.

V usage is TRBV6-5 and J usage is TRBJ2-3; D not certain. This CDR3 has 16 residues. Germline loops: CDR1 MNHEY, CDR2 SVGAGI. V lost 2 bases and J 0 bases, leaving 12 bases between the germline ends. CDR3 nucleotides: TGTGCCAGCAGTTACATGGGCAAGAGTAGCACAGATACGCAGTATTTT. It specifies CASSYMGKSSTDTQYF.

This chain links TRBV27 with TRBJ2-5; 7 positions match TRBD2. CDR1 and CDR2 from the germline V gene are MNHEY and SMNVEV (reference sequence). V was clipped by 2 bases and J by 7 bases; unmatched bases: 10. This CDR3 is built from 15 residues. CDR3 protein: CASSLGPTSHGTQYF. The CDR3 DNA reads as TGTGCCAGCAGTTTAGGGCCGACTAGCCATGGGACCCAGTACTTC.